The 22 T cell receptor beta chains below come from one sample, sequenced in a study of blood T cell repertoires in COVID-19 (dated by TCRdb to 2020 to 2021). Library method: the immunoSEQ multiplex PCR assay. What TCRdb holds here is the immuneACCESS table cut down to in-frame rearrangements. Part of the clones is not present; checked against another copy, under half of the missing clones reflect an unresolved V gene, and the others are unexplained. The sample table lists roughly 150,000 clones, around 85% of them with a count of one. 6.9% of the sample is taken by the ten largest. The sequencing sample was made of peripheral blood. The receptor source for this set is a man older than 75 with COVID-19, enrolled during active disease.

V is TRBV11-2 and J is TRBJ2-7, with 10 bases matching TRBD1. This CDR3 has 15 residues. V was clipped by 4 bases and J by 7 bases; unmatched bases: 10. Germline V gene sequence: CDR1 SGHAT, CDR2 FQNNGV. The CDR3 is CASSSPDRGAREQYF. The CDR3 DNA reads as TGTGCCAGCAGCTCCCCGGACAGGGGGGCGCGGGAGCAGTACTTC.

The CDR3 DNA is TGTGCCAGCAGTTGGGCCTACCAAAATGAAAAACTGTTTTTT. Amino acid sequence: CASSWAYQNEKLFF. The genes are TRBV2 and TRBJ1-4, with D unresolved. Germline V CDR1 and CDR2: SNHLY, FYNNEI. The CDR3 is made up of 14 amino acids. Between the trimmed V and J ends, which lost 5 bases and 5 bases, there was a span of 12 bases.

V usage is TRBV19 and J usage is TRBJ1-4; 7 bases line up with TRBD1. V lost 9 bases and J lost 5; bases outside the gene matches: 6. CDR3 length equals 13 residues. Per germline, CDR1 LNHDA and CDR2 SQIVND (reference sequence). This chain's CDR3 is CASTGTVNEKLFF. CDR3 DNA sequence: TGTGCCAGCACCGGGACAGTCAATGAAAAACTGTTTTTT.

CDR3 loop: CASSQSRVLDSYNSPLHF. CDR3 DNA: TGTGCCAGCAGCCAATCCAGGGTTTTGGACTCCTATAATTCACCCCTCCACTTT. The V call is TRBV7-2, the J call TRBJ1-6; possible D gene TRBD1, 5 bases. The CDR3 sequence is 18 residues long. Between the trimmed V and J ends, which lost 5 bases and 0 bases, there was a span of 17 bases. Per the germline V gene, CDR1 is SGHTA and CDR2 is FQGNSA.

The chain carries TRBV7-2 and TRBJ1-5; D is perhaps TRBD1 (6 bases). The V and J ends lost 4 bases and 0 bases respectively, with 10 bases between them. Germline loops: CDR1 SGHTA, CDR2 FQGNSA. CDR3 length: 15 amino acids. The CDR3 DNA is TGTGCCAGCAGCTACCTACAGGGTAGCAATCAGCCCCAGCATTTT. Its translation: CASSYLQGSNQPQHF.

This chain connects TRBV7-3 to TRBJ2-7; 8 nucleotides line up with TRBD1. Germline CDR1 and CDR2: SGHTA and FQGTGA. CDR3 length: 16 residues. The V segment lost 0 bases and the J segment 4 bases; nucleotides outside the gene matches: 8. CDR3 sequence: CASSLTVSGQGYEQYF. CDR3 bases: TGTGCCAGCAGCTTAACGGTCTCAGGACAGGGTTACGAGCAGTACTTC. Filled out from reference TRBV7-3 and TRBJ2-7, the complete variable domain reads GAGVSQTPSNKVTEKGKYVELRCDPISGHTALYWYRQSLGQGPEFLIYFQGTGAADDSGLPNDRFFAVRPEGSVSTLKIQRTERGDSAVYLCASSLTVSGQGYEQYFGPGTRLTVT.

The rearrangement links TRBV7-3 to TRBJ1-3; D not resolved. In germline, CDR1 is SGHTA, CDR2 FQGTGA. The CDR3 runs 13 residues. The V end lost 1 base, the J end lost 2 bases, and 3 bases lay between the germline ends. The CDR3 sequence: CASSLNTGNTIYF. CDR3 DNA: TGTGCCAGCAGCTTAAATACTGGAAACACCATATATTTT.

The V gene is TRBV7-8, the J gene TRBJ2-7, with TRBD1 matching 11 bases. Losses at the gene ends were 1 base for V and 3 bases for J; bases not matched to a gene: 2. In germline, CDR1 is SGHVS, CDR2 FQNEAQ. The CDR3 length is 15 residues. The chain's CDR3 is CASSLGGTGGYEQYF. The CDR3 DNA sequence: TGTGCCAGCAGCTTAGGCGGGACAGGGGGCTACGAGCAGTACTTC.

This clone was seen just once. The rearrangement joins TRBV5-1 to TRBJ1-2; a possible D gene is TRBD1 (5 bases). The ends were cut back, 0 bases at V and 4 bases at J, with 13 bases in the middle. This CDR3 has 15 residues. Germline V gene sequence: CDR1 SGHRS, CDR2 YFSETQ. CDR3: CASSLAPGTGYGYTF. The DNA of the CDR3 is TGCGCCAGCAGCTTGGCACCTGGGACTGGCTATGGCTACACCTTC. Complete variable domain (other parts from reference TRBV5-1 and TRBJ1-2): KAGVTQTPRYLIKTRGQQVTLSCSPISGHRSVSWYQQTPGQGLQFLFEYFSETQRNKGNFPGRFSGRQFSNSRSEMNVSTLELGDSALYLCASSLAPGTGYGYTFGSGTRLTVV.

This chain links TRBV7-3 with TRBJ2-3; maybe TRBD1 (6 bases). V was trimmed by 4 bases and J by 4 bases, leaving 18 bases between them. CDR3 length equals 16 residues. Germline V gives CDR1 SGHTA, CDR2 FQGTGA. The CDR3 nucleotides are TGTGCCAGCAGCTCGGGCAAGGGGGTAGGGTCAGATACGCAGTATTTT. Translating gives CASSSGKGVGSDTQYF.

The chain recombines TRBV28 with TRBJ2-1; 7 bases agree with TRBD2. This CDR3 has 16 residues. Germline V gene data show CDR1 as MDHEN and CDR2 as SYDVKM. The ends lost 1 base at V and 6 bases at J; junction bases unmatched: 9. The CDR3 DNA reads TGTGCCAGCAGTTTATTAAGCGGGGCGTTGGGCAATGAGCAGTTCTTC. Protein sequence: CASSLLSGALGNEQFF.

The chain couples TRBV6-5 to TRBJ2-2, with TRBD1 matching 7 bases. The CDR3 consists of 13 residues. CDR1 is MNHEY, CDR2 SVGAGI, per germline. V was clipped by 7 bases and J by 4 bases; unmatched bases: 3. This chain's CDR3 is CASKTGPTGELFF. The CDR3 region has the DNA TGTGCCAGCAAGACAGGGCCCACCGGGGAGCTGTTTTTT.

This chain connects TRBV11-3 to TRBJ2-7; weak D call: TRBD1 (6 bases). CDR1 and CDR2 (germline): SGHNT, YENEEA. Trimming took 5 bases from V and 6 from J, leaving 11 bases between them. The CDR3 consists of 12 residues. CDR3: CASSKRQVEQYF. CDR3 DNA sequence: TGTGCCAGCAGCAAAAGACAGGTCGAGCAGTACTTC.

This clone was seen just once. This chain joins TRBV6-1 and TRBJ2-7, with D tentatively TRBD1 (6 bases). CDR3 length equals 13 residues. The germline V gene encodes CDR1 MNHNS and CDR2 SASEGT. V was shortened by 2 bases and J by 5 bases, with 10 bases between the two germline ends. CDR3 nucleotide sequence: TGTGCCAGCAGTGAAAACAGGGTCCACGAGCAGTACTTC. Translating it yields CASSENRVHEQYF.

The V gene is TRBV6-1, the J gene TRBJ2-5, with 7 bases that match TRBD1. Per the germline V gene, CDR1 is MNHNS and CDR2 is SASEGT. Germline trimming cut 2 bases from V and 1 base from J; bases unmatched to any gene: 4. The length of the CDR3 is 15 residues. CDR3 sequence: CASSERQGGQETQYF. For the CDR3, the DNA is TGTGCCAGCAGTGAACGACAGGGCGGCCAAGAGACCCAGTACTTC.

The rearrangement links TRBV4-1 to TRBJ1-2, with 9 bases fitting TRBD1. This CDR3 is 15 amino acids long. V trimming: 2 bases; J trimming: 3 bases; junction bases outside the gene matches: 4. Germline V gene data show CDR1 as MGHRA and CDR2 as YSYEKL. This chain's CDR3 is CASSQPWTGDYGYTF. DNA of the CDR3: TGCGCCAGCAGCCAACCCTGGACAGGGGACTATGGCTACACCTTC.

This chain links TRBV18 with TRBJ2-4; D perhaps matches TRBD1 (5 bases). The V gene lost 3 bases and the J gene lost 7 bases, with 19 bases spanning the gap. The CDR3 spans 16 residues. The germline V gene encodes CDR1 KGHSH and CDR2 LQKENI. The DNA for the CDR3 is TGTGCCAGCTCACCGCAGGGTGCGTTTCCTGCGAACATTCAGTACTTC. Translated: CASSPQGAFPANIQYF.

This chain links TRBV4-2 with TRBJ1-1; D not certain. V shed 2 bases and J shed 1 base, with 5 bases lying between them. Germline CDR1 LGHNA, CDR2 YNFKEQ. The CDR3 runs 13 residues. Here the CDR3 reads CASSQSTNTEAFF. CDR3 nucleotides: TGTGCCAGCAGCCAAAGCACGAACACTGAAGCTTTCTTT.

The chain is built from TRBV3-1 (or the pseudogene TRBV3-2) and TRBJ2-5; the match to TRBD1 covers 7 bases. V trimming: 6 bases; J trimming: 11 bases; junction bases outside the gene matches: 9. Germline V gene lookup returns CDR1 LGHDT and CDR2 YNNKEL (reference sequence). The CDR3 has 12 amino acids. CDR3 nucleotide sequence: TGTGCCAGCAGACAGGGGTCCCTAAAGCAGTACTTC. Protein: CASRQGSLKQYF.

The chain employs TRBV7-3 and TRBJ2-3; D might be TRBD1 (6 bases). The V gene lost 5 bases and the J gene lost 0 bases, with 12 bases spanning the gap. Germline CDR1 reads SGHTA; CDR2 reads FQGTGA. CDR3 length: 15 amino acids. The CDR3 DNA follows: TGTGCCAGCAGCCCGTACAGGGATAGCACAGATACGCAGTATTTT. It is translated as CASSPYRDSTDTQYF.

J is TRBJ1-5 and V is TRBV28, with a weak D call TRBD1 (6 bases). This CDR3 contains 14 residues. The germline V and J ends were trimmed by 4 bases and 6 bases, with 13 bases remaining between them. Germline V gene data show CDR1 as MDHEN and CDR2 as SYDVKM. The CDR3 sequence: CASSSGGGSQPQHF. CDR3 nucleotide sequence: TGTGCCAGCAGTTCTGGGGGCGGGAGTCAGCCCCAGCATTTT.

The chain links TRBV20-1 to TRBJ1-1; 7 nucleotides line up with TRBD1. CDR1 and CDR2 (germline): DFQATT, SNEGSKA (reference sequence). V dropped 3 bases and J dropped 3; count of bases not matched to a gene: 7. The length of the CDR3 is 14 residues. CDR3 coding DNA: TGCAGTGCTAGTGACAGGGCAGGATACACTGAAGCTTTCTTT. The encoded protein is CSASDRAGYTEAFF.